Reported below is one TCR beta chain. The data were obtained in a study of technical replicates of blood from a handful of donors. Sequencing used immunoSEQ multiplex PCR; TCRdb keeps in-frame clones, though not all of them. In the table there are about 88,000 clones, 85% to 95% of which are singletons. CDR3 length: 13 amino acids. CDR1 and CDR2 (germline): GTSNPN, SVGIG (reference sequence). Trimming removed 2 bases at V and 3 bases at J, with 8 bases between. The V gene is TRBV30, the J gene TRBJ2-1; D remains ambiguous. The clonotype was recovered from a human donor in good health. Sequencing was done on a sample of T cells isolated from PBMCs. The CDR3: CAWSYADYNEQFF. The CDR3, as DNA: TGTGCCTGGAGTTATGCAGACTACAATGAGCAGTTCTTC.